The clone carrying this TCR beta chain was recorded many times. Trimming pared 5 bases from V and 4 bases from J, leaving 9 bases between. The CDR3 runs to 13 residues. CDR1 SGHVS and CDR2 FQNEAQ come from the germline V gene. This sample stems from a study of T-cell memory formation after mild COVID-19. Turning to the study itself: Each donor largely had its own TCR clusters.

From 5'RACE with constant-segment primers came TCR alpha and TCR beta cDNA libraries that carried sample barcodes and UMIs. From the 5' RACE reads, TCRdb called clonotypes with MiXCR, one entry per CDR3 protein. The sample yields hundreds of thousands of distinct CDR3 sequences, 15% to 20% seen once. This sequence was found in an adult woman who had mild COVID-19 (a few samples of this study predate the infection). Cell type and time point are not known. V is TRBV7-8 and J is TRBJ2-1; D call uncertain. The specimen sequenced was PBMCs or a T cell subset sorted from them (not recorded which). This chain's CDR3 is CASSLGRYNEQFF. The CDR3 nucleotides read TGTGCCAGCAGCCTGGGAAGGTACAATGAGCAGTTCTTC.